A single sample gave rise to the 27 T cell receptor beta chains below, sequenced in a study of identifying expanded T cells in peripheral blood. Generated by immunoSEQ multiplex PCR, the TCRdb table keeps only in-frame clones and is missing some. The table lists 90,000 to 110,000 clones, about 88% of them singletons, with approximately 8% in the top ten. The sequenced sample consisted of blood. The receptors originated from a person aged 18-70 years in good health.

This chain links TRBV19 with TRBJ1-6; D might be TRBD1 (5 bases). V gave up 3 bases and J gave up 6 bases, with 18 bases separating them. The CDR3 covers 17 residues. Germline V CDR1 and CDR2: LNHDA, SQIVND (reference sequence). The CDR3 DNA reads TGTGCCAGTAGTATGACCCCTGCGGGGGATTTTAATTCACCCCTCCACTTT. Its translation: CASSMTPAGDFNSPLHF.

The rearrangement joins TRBV2 to TRBJ2-1, with D hard to call. Trimming took 3 bases from V and 5 from J, leaving 14 bases between them. Germline V gene lookup returns CDR1 SNHLY and CDR2 FYNNEI. This CDR3 spans 15 amino acids. The CDR3 coding sequence is TGTGCCAGCAGTGACATGTCGGGTAGCCACAATGAGCAGTTCTTC. Residues: CASSDMSGSHNEQFF.

The chain couples TRBV19 to TRBJ1-2; TRBD1 might be the D (5 bases). There are 12 residues in the CDR3. In germline, CDR1 is LNHDA, CDR2 SQIVND (reference sequence). V gave up 5 bases and J gave up 8 bases, with 12 bases separating them. The CDR3 DNA follows: TGTGCCAGTAGTGTCCAGGGTAGCGGCTACACCTTC. This gives the protein CASSVQGSGYTF.

The V call is TRBV28, the J call TRBJ2-2; D is uncertain. The CDR3 has 12 amino acids. Germline V gives CDR1 MDHEN, CDR2 SYDVKM. Deletions cut 3 bases from V and 5 bases from J, with 4 bases between. DNA for the CDR3: TGTGCCAGCAGTTTCCAGACCGGGGAGCTGTTTTTT. Its protein product is CASSFQTGELFF.

The chain couples TRBV6-5 to TRBJ1-1; D is undetermined. Germline loops: CDR1 MNHEY, CDR2 SVGAGI. The CDR3 is 14 amino acids. V was trimmed by 5 bases and J by 0 bases, leaving 10 bases between them. CDR3: CASSLTDLNTEAFF. The CDR3 nucleotides are TGTGCCAGCAGTCTGACGGACTTGAACACTGAAGCTTTCTTT.

CDR3 in amino acids: CASSQTSTSGVGDTQYF. The CDR3 DNA is TGTGCCAGCAGCCAAACCTCCACTAGCGGGGTTGGAGATACGCAGTATTTT. This sequence joins TRBV13 and TRBJ2-3; TRBD2 matches at 10 bases. CDR3 length: 17 residues. Germline V gives CDR1 PRHDT, CDR2 FYEKMQ (reference sequence). V dropped 5 bases and J dropped 5; count of bases not matched to a gene: 13.

The chain uses TRBV14 and TRBJ1-2; a possible D gene is TRBD1 (5 bases). CDR1 is SGHDN, CDR2 FVKESK, per germline. The V end was cut by 1 base, the J end by 3 bases, with 9 bases between. The CDR3 consists of 14 residues. The CDR3 sequence: CASSQVGGDYGYTF. The CDR3 DNA sequence: TGTGCCAGCAGCCAAGTCGGGGGGGACTATGGCTACACCTTC.

The genes are TRBV11-2 and TRBJ2-3, with D perhaps matching TRBD1 or TRBD2 (5 bases each). Germline CDR1 and CDR2: SGHAT and FQNNGV. This CDR3 comprises 14 residues. The V end lost 6 bases, the J end lost 3 bases, and 13 bases lay between the germline ends. CDR3: CASRTLGPTDTQYF. Written as DNA, the CDR3 is TGTGCCAGCAGAACCTTGGGACCGACAGATACGCAGTATTTT. Drawing the rest from reference TRBV11-2 and TRBJ2-3, the complete variable domain is EAGVAQSPRYKIIEKRQSVAFWCNPISGHATLYWYQQILGQGPKLLIQFQNNGVVDDSQLPKDRFSAERLKGVDSTLKIQPAKLEDSAVYLCASRTLGPTDTQYFGPGTRLTVL.

The chain combines TRBV7-9 with TRBJ2-3, with 8 bases fitting TRBD1. Germline V gives CDR1 SEHNR, CDR2 FQNEAQ (reference sequence). The CDR3 extends over 14 amino acids. J was trimmed by 7 bases and V by 1 base; bases with no gene match: 4. The CDR3 reads CASSLGQGAYTQYF. CDR3 nucleotide sequence: TGTGCCAGCAGCTTAGGGCAGGGGGCATATACGCAGTATTTT. The full variable domain, in which reference TRBV7-9 and TRBJ2-3 provide the parts outside the CDR3, is DTGVSQNPRHKITKRGQNVTFRCDPISEHNRLYWYRQTLGQGPEFLTYFQNEAQLEKSRLLSDRFSAERPKGSFSTLEIQRTEQGDSAMYLCASSLGQGAYTQYFGPGTRLTVL.

The chain employs TRBV7-3 and TRBJ1-1, with 7 bases that match TRBD1. The CDR3 has 13 amino acids. Germline lookup yields CDR1 SGHTA and CDR2 FQGTGA. The V segment lost 5 bases and the J segment 4 bases; nucleotides outside the gene matches: 4. CDR3 sequence reads: CASSQTGITEAFF. For the CDR3, the DNA is TGTGCCAGCAGCCAGACAGGGATCACTGAAGCTTTCTTT.

This sequence joins TRBV4-1 and TRBJ2-3; D may match TRBD1 or TRBD2 (5 bases each). The CDR3 has 15 residues. V was pared by 4 bases and J by 4 bases, with 15 bases between. Germline CDR1 reads MGHRA; CDR2 reads YSYEKL. The CDR3 reads CASSPSRDGADTQYF. As DNA, the CDR3 is TGCGCCAGCAGCCCCTCGAGGGACGGTGCAGATACGCAGTATTTT.

The chain uses TRBV7-3 and TRBJ2-3; D is undetermined. Germline loops: CDR1 SGHTA, CDR2 FQGTGA. The CDR3 consists of 14 residues. V gave up 2 bases and J gave up 2 bases, with 8 bases separating them. CDR3 DNA: TGTGCCAGCAGCTTAGACATTATCACAGATACGCAGTATTTT. Translating it yields CASSLDIITDTQYF.

The chain joins TRBV5-1 to TRBJ2-2; 10 positions agree with TRBD2. Germline assignment: CDR1 SGHRS and CDR2 YFSETQ. This CDR3 has 17 amino acids. V lost 4 bases, J lost 3 bases, and 9 bases stayed unmatched. The CDR3 region has the DNA TGCGCCAGCAGCCTGGGGGGGACTAGCGCGTACACCGGGGAGCTGTTTTTT. Protein sequence: CASSLGGTSAYTGELFF.

The chain links TRBV2 to TRBJ1-5, with D perhaps matching TRBD1 (6 bases). CDR3 length: 15 amino acids. The germline V and J ends were trimmed by 7 bases and 7 bases, with 20 bases remaining between them. CDR1 SNHLY and CDR2 FYNNEI come from the germline V gene. The CDR3 coding sequence is TGTGCCAGCACATCGCAGGTACAGGGATGGCAGCCCCAGCATTTT. As protein: CASTSQVQGWQPQHF. Variable domain in full (rest from reference TRBV2 and TRBJ1-5): EPEVTQTPSHQVTQMGQEVILRCVPISNHLYFYWYRQILGQKVEFLVSFYNNEISEKSEIFDDQFSVERPDGSNFTLKIRSTKLEDSAMYFCASTSQVQGWQPQHFGDGTRLSIL.

V is TRBV12-2 and J is TRBJ1-1. TRBV12-2 is annotated as a pseudogene. CDR3 length equals 17 residues. CDR3 bases: TGTGCAAGTCGCTTGCGCGGGTTAGCAGAGATGAACACTGAAGCTTTCTTT. Protein sequence: CASRLRGLAEMNTEAFF.

V and J are TRBV6-5 and TRBJ1-3; no reliable D call. The CDR3 is made up of 15 amino acids. Trimming removed 2 bases from V and 0 bases from J, with 8 bases in between. Germline CDR1 is MNHEY and CDR2 is SVGAGI. The CDR3: CASSYQQTSGNTIYF. Here the CDR3 DNA reads TGTGCCAGCAGTTACCAACAGACCTCTGGAAACACCATATATTTT.

In its sample, this clone was seen a few times. The chain joins TRBV2 to TRBJ1-1; D uncertain. The CDR3 spans 13 residues. V lost 4 bases to trimming and J lost 0 bases, with 6 bases between them. Looked up from germline, CDR1 is SNHLY and CDR2 is FYNNEI. This chain's CDR3 is CASSAGLNTEAFF. CDR3 in DNA: TGTGCCAGCAGTGCCGGACTGAACACTGAAGCTTTCTTT.

In this sample, this clone turned up a few times. The chain has TRBV18 and TRBJ1-1; 8 nucleotides line up with TRBD1. Germline CDR1 is KGHSH and CDR2 is LQKENI. Trimming cost V 5 bases and J 7 bases; bases outside gene matches: 9. There are 14 residues in the CDR3. The CDR3 reads CASSTRQGKDEAFF. CDR3 nucleotide sequence: TGTGCCAGCTCAACTCGACAGGGGAAGGATGAAGCTTTCTTT.

The chain uses TRBV5-1 and TRBJ2-3; tentatively, D is TRBD1 (5 bases). Germline loops: CDR1 SGHRS, CDR2 YFSETQ. V was pared by 2 bases and J by 0 bases, with 7 bases between. The CDR3 is 14 amino acids. CDR3 nucleotide sequence: TGCGCCAGCAGCTTTGGGGCTAGCACAGATACGCAGTATTTT. Translation gives CASSFGASTDTQYF.

The genes are TRBV29-1 and TRBJ2-5; 9 nucleotides match TRBD1. Trimming cost V 7 bases and J 2 bases; bases outside gene matches: 5. The CDR3 consists of 13 residues. Germline assignment: CDR1 SQVTM and CDR2 ANQGSEA. The CDR3 DNA follows: TGCAGCGCGACAGGGGGAAGTCAAGAGACCCAGTACTTC. This sequence encodes CSATGGSQETQYF.

The chain carries TRBV7-9 and TRBJ2-1; 8 bases align to TRBD1. The CDR3 is 14 residues long. Germline V gives CDR1 SEHNR, CDR2 FQNEAQ (reference sequence). V trimming: 1 base; J trimming: 7 bases; junction bases outside the gene matches: 3. The CDR3 reads CASSLEDRGNEQFF. The CDR3 nucleotides read TGTGCCAGCAGCTTAGAAGACAGGGGAAATGAGCAGTTCTTC.

This chain connects TRBV7-2 to TRBJ2-3; 15 positions match TRBD2. Germline V gene lookup returns CDR1 SGHTA and CDR2 FQGNSA. The CDR3 runs to 16 residues. V shed 1 base and J 5 bases; nucleotides not matched to a gene: 1. The DNA for the CDR3 is TGTGCCAGCAGCTTAGGGACTAGCGGGGGGGGAGATACGCAGTATTTT. This codes for CASSLGTSGGGDTQYF.

This chain connects TRBV9 to TRBJ2-5; D call uncertain. The CDR3 spans 13 residues. V lost 2 bases and J lost 4, with 9 bases in between. From germline, CDR1 is SGDLS and CDR2 YYNGEE. CDR3 sequence reads: CASSVTPGETQYF. The CDR3 nucleotides read TGTGCCAGCAGCGTTACCCCGGGAGAGACCCAGTACTTC.

This sequence joins TRBV30 and TRBJ1-2; D ambiguous. V was clipped by 0 bases and J by 8 bases, with 7 bases between them. CDR3 length equals 11 residues. From germline, CDR1 is GTSNPN and CDR2 SVGIG (reference sequence). The chain's CDR3 is CAWSVSYGYTF. The CDR3 coding sequence is TGTGCCTGGAGTGTCAGCTACGGCTACACCTTC.

This chain links TRBV19 with TRBJ2-1; TRBD2 aligns across 8 bases. V lost 4 bases to trimming and J lost 3 bases; unmatched junction nucleotides: 5. There are 15 residues in the CDR3. Germline V gene data show CDR1 as LNHDA and CDR2 as SQIVND (reference sequence). CDR3 DNA sequence: TGTGCCAGTAGTAGGCGGGAGGAACACTACAATGAGCAGTTCTTC. It yields the protein CASSRREEHYNEQFF.

The chain carries TRBV18 and TRBJ1-1, with 8 nucleotides matching TRBD1. V shed 4 bases, J shed 4 bases, and the junction held 8 bases outside the gene matches. The CDR3 length is 15 residues. Per germline, CDR1 KGHSH and CDR2 LQKENI. In nucleotides, the CDR3 is TGTGCCAGCTCACAAACCCAGGGGGCTGGCACTGAAGCTTTCTTT. Residues: CASSQTQGAGTEAFF.

The chain couples TRBV7-2 to TRBJ2-5; D perhaps matches TRBD1 (5 bases). CDR1 SGHTA and CDR2 FQGNSA come from the germline V gene. V was trimmed by 5 bases and J by 3 bases, leaving 25 bases between them. This CDR3 contains 18 residues. As DNA, the CDR3 is TGTGCCAGCAGCCAAAGGGGTTTGGGGATGGCGGTGGAAGAGACCCAGTACTTC. Translated, it gives CASSQRGLGMAVEETQYF.